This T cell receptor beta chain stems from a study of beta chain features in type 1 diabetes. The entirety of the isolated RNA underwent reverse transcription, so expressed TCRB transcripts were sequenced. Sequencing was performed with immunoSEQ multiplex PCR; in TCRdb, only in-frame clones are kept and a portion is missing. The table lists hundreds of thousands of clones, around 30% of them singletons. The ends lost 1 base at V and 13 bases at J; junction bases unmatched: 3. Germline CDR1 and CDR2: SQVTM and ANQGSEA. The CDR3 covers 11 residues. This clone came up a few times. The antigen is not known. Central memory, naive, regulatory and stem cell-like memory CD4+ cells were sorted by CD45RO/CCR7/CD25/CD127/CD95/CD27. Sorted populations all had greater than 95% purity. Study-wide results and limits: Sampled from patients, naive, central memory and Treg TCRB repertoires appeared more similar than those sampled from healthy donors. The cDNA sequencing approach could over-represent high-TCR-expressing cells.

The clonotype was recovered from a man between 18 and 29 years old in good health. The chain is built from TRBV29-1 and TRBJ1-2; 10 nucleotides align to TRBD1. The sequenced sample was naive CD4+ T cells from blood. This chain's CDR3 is CSVEGQGAGTF. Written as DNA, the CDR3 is TGCAGCGTTGAAGGACAGGGGGCCGGCACCTTC.